One sample yielded the 13 T cell receptor beta chains listed below, sequenced in a study of blood T cells in healthy people across ages. A second about 7 to 11 cycle PCR used barcoded and J-beta primers. MiXCR, run by TCRdb on the 5' RACE reads, gives a single entry per CDR3 protein. The data hold about a million distinct CDR3 sequences, with roughly 51% observed a single time. Sequencing was carried out using blood. The receptors were sampled from a woman in her fifties or sixties in good health.

The rearrangement joins TRBV20-1 to TRBJ2-3; tentative D call: TRBD2 (7 bases). CDR3 length: 14 amino acids. Germline V gene lookup returns CDR1 DFQATT and CDR2 SNEGSKA (reference sequence). Trimming shortened V by 6 bases and J by 4 bases, and 17 bases separated the two germline ends. The CDR3 region has the DNA TGCAGTGCAGGGGGGGGGCAAGGGGCAGATACGCAGTATTTT. This translates into CSAGGGQGADTQYF.

The chain employs TRBV6-1 and TRBJ2-5; perhaps TRBD1 as D (5 bases). V gave up 2 bases and J gave up 0 bases, with 7 bases separating them. The length of the CDR3 is 14 residues. Per germline, CDR1 MNHNS and CDR2 SASEGT. The CDR3 loop is CASSEKQDQETQYF. The CDR3 DNA is TGTGCCAGCAGTGAAAAACAGGACCAAGAGACCCAGTACTTC.

This clonotype appeared a few times. The chain employs TRBV4-1 and TRBJ2-5; D not certain. The CDR3 has 15 amino acids. Germline V gene lookup returns CDR1 MGHRA and CDR2 YSYEKL. Trimming cost V 4 bases and J 1 base, with 13 bases left between them. CDR3 in amino acids: CASSPNKAVQETQYF. Here the CDR3 DNA reads TGCGCCAGCAGCCCCAACAAGGCGGTCCAAGAGACCCAGTACTTC.

The genes are TRBV20-1 and TRBJ2-1; 9 nucleotides line up with TRBD1. The J call may be incorrect, as the DNA end agrees better with TRBJ2-7. The CDR3 length is 16 residues. Germline values: CDR1 DFQATT, CDR2 SNEGSKA (reference sequence). The CDR3 DNA sequence: TGCAGTGCTAGAGTTCCAACAGGGGGCGCTTACAATGAGCAGTACTTC. It encodes CSARVPTGGAYNEQYF.

This chain links TRBV5-1 with TRBJ2-4; TRBD1 agrees at 8 bases. The germline V gene has CDR1 SGHRS and CDR2 YFSETQ. V lost 0 bases, J lost 13 bases, and 12 bases stayed unmatched. The CDR3 is 15 amino acids. The CDR3: CASSLAGQGVGEQYF. The CDR3 bases are TGCGCCAGCAGCTTGGCCGGACAGGGCGTAGGGGAGCAGTACTTC.

The rearrangement uses TRBV6-6 and TRBJ1-1; D uncertain. Germline values: CDR1 MNHNY, CDR2 SVGAGI (reference sequence). Between the trimmed V and J ends, which lost 5 bases and 5 bases, there was a span of 9 bases. CDR3 length equals 12 residues. The CDR3 coding sequence is TGTGCCAGCAGTCTGACGTTAACTGAAGCTTTCTTT. Translating it yields CASSLTLTEAFF.

The rearrangement uses TRBV27 and TRBJ2-7, with TRBD1 matching over 10 bases. The J call is in doubt because the DNA end fits TRBJ2-5 better. In germline, CDR1 is MNHEY, CDR2 SMNVEV (reference sequence). This CDR3 contains 14 residues. The CDR3, as DNA: TGTGCCAGCAAATGGACAGGGGGAGGAGAGACCCAGTACTTC. Translation: CASKWTGGGETQYF.

This clonotype has ten or more counts. V gene TRBV5-4 combines with J gene TRBJ2-7; tentatively, D is TRBD1 (5 bases). The CDR3 sequence is 12 residues long. The germline V gene has CDR1 SGHNT and CDR2 YYREEE (reference sequence). Trimming cost V 4 bases and J 5 bases, with 10 bases left between them. CDR3 loop: CASSRTNNEQYF. The CDR3 DNA follows: TGTGCCAGCAGCCGGACAAACAACGAGCAGTACTTC.

V gene TRBV4-1 combines with J gene TRBJ2-1; 7 nucleotides agree with TRBD2. V trimming: 4 bases; J trimming: 3 bases; junction bases outside the gene matches: 12. Germline CDR1 reads MGHRA; CDR2 reads YSYEKL. The CDR3 extends over 17 amino acids. The CDR3 loop is CASSPSFGRTNYNEQFF. The CDR3 bases are TGCGCCAGCAGCCCCTCTTTCGGGAGGACCAACTACAATGAGCAGTTCTTC.

This clonotype appeared a few times. The gene calls are TRBV29-1 and TRBJ2-5, with D perhaps TRBD1 (5 bases). V was shortened by 6 bases and J by 1 base, with 21 bases between the two germline ends. The CDR3 totals 16 residues. Germline CDR1 reads SQVTM; CDR2 reads ANQGSEA. The CDR3 protein is CSVPQKRPGFQETQYF. DNA of the CDR3: TGCAGCGTCCCGCAAAAAAGGCCAGGGTTCCAAGAGACCCAGTACTTC. Full variable domain (outside the CDR3, taken from reference TRBV29-1 and TRBJ2-5): SAVISQKPSRDICQRGTSLTIQCQVDSQVTMMFWYRQQPGQSLTLIATANQGSEATYESGFVIDKFPISRPNLTFSTLTVSNMSPEDSSIYLCSVPQKRPGFQETQYFGPGTRLLVL.

J is TRBJ2-1 and V is TRBV6-5; possibly TRBD1 or TRBD2 for D (6 bases each). There are 13 residues in the CDR3. Trimming cost V 2 bases and J 14 bases, with 16 bases left between them. Per germline, CDR1 MNHEY and CDR2 SVGAGI. The CDR3 nucleotides read TGTGCCAGCAGTTACGGGGCCGGGGGCTTTGAGTTCTTC. This codes for CASSYGAGGFEFF.

The genes are TRBV12-3 or TRBV12-4 and TRBJ2-1; TRBD2 is a possible D gene (6 bases). Trimming pared 3 bases from V and 8 bases from J, leaving 23 bases between. The CDR3 sequence is 17 residues long. The CDR3 sequence is CASSFKLLAGSSDEQFF. The CDR3 coding sequence is TGTGCCAGCAGTTTCAAACTCCTCGCGGGAAGTAGCGATGAGCAGTTCTTC.

The rearrangement links TRBV12-3 or TRBV12-4 to TRBJ2-7; D perhaps matches TRBD1 (6 bases). This CDR3 contains 17 residues. The V end lost 3 bases, the J end lost 4 bases, and 22 bases lay between the germline ends. CDR3 residues: CASSFLRGAEWDYEQYF. The CDR3 bases are TGTGCCAGCAGTTTTCTCAGGGGCGCAGAGTGGGATTACGAGCAGTACTTC.